The rows below give T cell receptor beta chains drawn from one sample of a study of identical twins. One entry per CDR3 protein results from TCRdb running MiXCR on the 5' RACE reads. The sample consists of hundreds of thousands of distinct CDR3 sequences, 21% of them appearing once. The sample was also linked to a second study, of T cells expressing NK-cell markers.

The sample consisted of PBMCs. These receptors all come from a woman younger than 35 in good health. Each CDR3 is given without its conserved first and last residue. The D gene is left open where the match is weak.

j_call,v_call,d_call,cdr3_length,cdr3_aa
TRBJ2-1,TRBV12-3/TRBV12-4,.,15,ASSPPRGSSSYNEQF
TRBJ2-5,TRBV12-3/TRBV12-4,TRBD2,13,ASSFTSGGSETQY
TRBJ2-7,TRBV20-1,TRBD1,13,SARGGQGVHYEQY
TRBJ2-7,TRBV5-1,TRBD1,14,ASSFKRGPHLDEQY
TRBJ2-5,TRBV6-1,TRBD1,13,ASRGDRAPAETQY
TRBJ2-3,TRBV4-2,TRBD2,13,ASSQGLGGSDTQY
TRBJ2-7,TRBV4-3,.,14,ASSQDVGQSSYEQY
TRBJ2-1,TRBV5-5,.,11,ASSLVTSEEQF
TRBJ2-3,TRBV2,TRBD2,15,ASSDGLAGVLPDTQY
TRBJ1-6,TRBV7-9,TRBD1,13,ASSLLTGVSSPLH
TRBJ1-2,TRBV2,TRBD1,12,ASSEGQGANGYT
TRBJ2-2,TRBV4-3,.,14,ASSPYIATEYGELF
TRBJ1-2,TRBV19,.,12,ASETLQGHYGYT
TRBJ2-7,TRBV7-2,TRBD2,12,ASSLMLAGYEQY
TRBJ2-5,TRBV20-1,TRBD2,14,SASPSWRGDQETQY
TRBJ1-2,TRBV20-1,TRBD1,12,SAREPTGNYGYT
TRBJ2-7,TRBV6-1,TRBD1,12,ASSRTGIFYEQY
TRBJ2-3,TRBV12-3/TRBV12-4,.,15,ASSFNSRRARADTQY
TRBJ2-3,TRBV9,TRBD2,13,ASSVEWGGKDTQY
TRBJ2-5,TRBV5-4,TRBD2,12,ASSSLAGVETQY
TRBJ2-1,TRBV12-3/TRBV12-4,.,9,ASSYRQVGF
TRBJ2-3,TRBV6-5,.,13,ASSYSPHPTDTQY
TRBJ2-7,TRBV9,TRBD2,12,ASSVSSGTYEQY
TRBJ2-5,TRBV7-8,.,13,ASSLAMTKWETQY
TRBJ1-6,TRBV7-2,.,14,ASTMLTLDLYSPLH
TRBJ2-5,TRBV12-3/TRBV12-4,.,13,ASSLRGSGQETQY
TRBJ2-1,TRBV12-3/TRBV12-4,TRBD1,9,ASTQGANQF
TRBJ1-1,TRBV12-3/TRBV12-4,TRBD1,12,ASSFLTGGGEAF
TRBJ2-3,TRBV24-1,.,12,ATSDTLVGDTQY